This entry lists 30 T cell receptor beta chains sequenced from one sample in a study of T cell responses to AZD1222 COVID-19 vaccine. Only in-frame clones appear in the TCRdb table, and some are missing; sequencing was by immunoSEQ multiplex PCR. The data hold 140,000 to 150,000 clones, with roughly 90% observed a single time. Sequencing was performed on peripheral blood, taken 28 days after the second AZD1222 dose. The receptors shown here come from an adult who received the AZD1222 COVID-19 vaccine.

Only one count was recorded for this clone. The chain carries TRBV7-8 and TRBJ2-1; 11 bases line up with TRBD1. The CDR3 contains 17 residues. Germline CDR1 is SGHVS and CDR2 is FQNEAQ. J lost 2 bases, V lost 1 base, and 4 bases had no gene match. The CDR3 DNA sequence: TGTGCCAGCAGCTTAGAACCGGGACAGGGGGCCTACAATGAGCAGTTCTTC. It is translated as CASSLEPGQGAYNEQFF.

The rearrangement links TRBV29-1 to TRBJ2-5; TRBD1 or TRBD2 may be the D gene (6 bases each). Trimming shortened V by 5 bases and J by 5 bases, and 12 bases separated the two germline ends. CDR3 size: 12 residues. Per germline, CDR1 SQVTM and CDR2 ANQGSEA. CDR3 region: CSVLGGKETQYF. CDR3 sequence (DNA): TGCAGCGTTCTAGGGGGGAAGGAGACCCAGTACTTC.

The chain employs TRBV2 and TRBJ2-2; unclear D gene. CDR3 size: 12 residues. The V gene's germline CDR1 is SNHLY and CDR2 FYNNEI. V was shortened by 4 bases and J by 9 bases, with 9 bases between the two germline ends. Here the CDR3 DNA reads TGTGCCAGCAGTGGAGACGGCCGGGAGCTGTTTTTT. Its translation: CASSGDGRELFF.

The gene calls are TRBV9 and TRBJ2-3, with D perhaps TRBD2 (6 bases). The CDR3 loop spans 14 amino acids. V was shortened by 4 bases and J by 3 bases, with 12 bases between the two germline ends. Germline CDR1 and CDR2: SGDLS and YYNGEE. CDR3 sequence: CASSPRDFTDTQYF. The CDR3, as DNA: TGTGCCAGCAGCCCCCGGGACTTTACAGATACGCAGTATTTT.

This clone was detected once. The rearrangement joins TRBV3-1 (or the pseudogene TRBV3-2) to TRBJ1-2, with TRBD1 matching 7 bases. This CDR3 has 15 residues. The germline V gene has CDR1 LGHDT and CDR2 YNNKEL (reference sequence). V gave up 4 bases and J gave up 1 base; unmatched junction bases: 6. CDR3 residues: CASSLLGGGNYGYTF. The CDR3, as DNA: TGTGCCAGCAGCCTCCTAGGGGGCGGTAACTATGGCTACACCTTC.

The chain carries TRBV15 and TRBJ2-1; D possibly corresponds to TRBD2 (6 bases). CDR1 and CDR2 (germline): LNHNV, YYDKDF (reference sequence). CDR3 length equals 16 residues. The V end lost 1 base, the J end lost 12 bases, and 22 bases lay between the germline ends. Written as DNA, the CDR3 is TGTGCCACCAGCAGAGTTTGGGCCGGAGGGGCTCCGGGGCAGTTCTTC. Protein sequence: CATSRVWAGGAPGQFF.

The rearrangement uses TRBV28 and TRBJ2-3; the D gene is possibly TRBD2 (7 bases). Trimming cost V 2 bases and J 1 base, with 13 bases left between them. CDR1 MDHEN and CDR2 SYDVKM come from the germline V gene. CDR3 length: 16 residues. CDR3: CASSLGVGGGTDTQYF. CDR3 DNA: TGTGCCAGCAGTTTAGGTGTAGGGGGGGGCACAGATACGCAGTATTTT.

This clone appeared once. The chain has TRBV19 and TRBJ2-2, with D maybe TRBD2 (5 bases). Germline CDR1 is LNHDA and CDR2 is SQIVND (reference sequence). The CDR3 consists of 15 residues. Trimming shortened V by 6 bases and J by 6 bases, and 17 bases separated the two germline ends. The DNA for the CDR3 is TGTGCCAGTAGCCACCTTAACGGCGGGCCCGGGGAGCTGTTTTTT. Residues: CASSHLNGGPGELFF.

The chain couples TRBV18 to TRBJ2-3; D is uncertain. This CDR3 has 15 residues. Germline V gives CDR1 KGHSH, CDR2 LQKENI. The germline V and J ends were trimmed by 1 base and 0 bases, with 8 bases remaining between them. This CDR3 is CASSPQARSTDTQYF. The CDR3 nucleotides are TGTGCCAGCTCACCACAGGCCCGTAGCACAGATACGCAGTATTTT.

The chain joins TRBV3-1 (or the pseudogene TRBV3-2) to TRBJ2-2, with D perhaps TRBD1 (6 bases). V was cut by 4 bases and J by 6 bases, with 18 bases left in between. The CDR3 spans 16 residues. CDR1 LGHDT and CDR2 YNNKEL come from the germline V gene (reference sequence). The CDR3: CASSRIPGDDSGELFF. DNA for the CDR3: TGTGCCAGCAGCCGGATCCCAGGGGACGATTCCGGGGAGCTGTTTTTT.

The chain carries TRBV2 and TRBJ1-1; unclear D gene. CDR1 is SNHLY and CDR2 is FYNNEI in the germline V gene. V lost 6 bases and J lost 0, with 11 bases in between. The CDR3 sequence is 14 residues long. In DNA form, the CDR3 reads TGTGCCAGCAGCCTCACAGTATTGAACACTGAAGCTTTCTTT. This sequence encodes CASSLTVLNTEAFF.

This chain links TRBV5-1 with TRBJ2-4; 8 bases are shared with TRBD1. Germline loops: CDR1 SGHRS, CDR2 YFSETQ. Germline trimming cut 0 bases from V and 7 bases from J; bases unmatched to any gene: 6. The CDR3 length is 15 residues. The CDR3 is CASSLVGTGGNIQYF. The DNA for the CDR3 is TGCGCCAGCAGCTTGGTAGGGACAGGAGGGAACATTCAGTACTTC.

This clone has just one count. This chain joins TRBV5-5 and TRBJ2-7; the D is unclear. Germline V gene lookup returns CDR1 SGHKS and CDR2 YYEKEE (reference sequence). The CDR3 is 15 amino acids. The ends were cut back, 4 bases at V and 2 bases at J, with 16 bases in the middle. The CDR3, as DNA: TGTGCCAGCAGCACCGCCCGGCAGTATGCCTACGAGCAGTACTTC. This translates into CASSTARQYAYEQYF.

The chain couples TRBV4-3 to TRBJ2-4; D possibly matches TRBD1 or TRBD2 (5 bases each). The ends were cut back, 0 bases at V and 4 bases at J, with 13 bases in the middle. CDR3 size: 16 residues. Germline V CDR1 and CDR2: LGHNA, YSLEER. Here the CDR3 DNA reads TGCGCCAGCAGCCAAGATTTGGCAGAGGGGAAAAACATTCAGTACTTC. This sequence encodes CASSQDLAEGKNIQYF.

The chain links TRBV9 to TRBJ2-1; D remains ambiguous. The CDR3 is made up of 16 amino acids. V lost 3 bases, J lost 0 bases, and 13 bases lay in between. Germline CDR1 SGDLS, CDR2 YYNGEE. The CDR3 nucleotides read TGTGCCAGCAGCGCGGCACCCCGTTACTCCTACAATGAGCAGTTCTTC. This translates into CASSAAPRYSYNEQFF.

J is TRBJ1-3 and V is TRBV30; TRBD1 is a possible D gene (5 bases). The CDR3 has 14 residues. V was pared by 0 bases and J by 4 bases, with 10 bases between. CDR1 and CDR2 from the germline V gene are GTSNPN and SVGIG (reference sequence). DNA of the CDR3: TGTGCCTGGAGTGTACGGGGCGCCGGAAACACCATATATTTT. Translated, it gives CAWSVRGAGNTIYF.

The rearrangement joins TRBV27 to TRBJ2-3, with D hard to call. The CDR3 spans 16 residues. Trimming took off 4 bases at V and 6 bases at J, with 20 bases between the two ends. From germline, CDR1 is MNHEY and CDR2 SMNVEV (reference sequence). CDR3 protein: CASSSPLRAPHDTQYF. The DNA for the CDR3 is TGTGCCAGCAGTTCACCCCTCCGGGCCCCTCACGATACGCAGTATTTT.

The chain employs TRBV24-1 and TRBJ1-5; 10 positions agree with TRBD1. Trimming at V came to 3 bases and at J to 0 bases, leaving 13 bases not matched to a gene. The CDR3 loop spans 20 amino acids. CDR1 is KGHDR and CDR2 is SFDVKD in the germline V gene. The DNA of the CDR3 is TGTGCCACCAGTGATCCCAGGACAGGGGGATGGACGTTTAGCAATCAGCCCCAGCATTTT. Amino acids: CATSDPRTGGWTFSNQPQHF.

This clone appeared once. The chain combines TRBV5-1 with TRBJ1-1; D is ambiguous. Deletions cut 1 base from V and 4 bases from J, with 8 bases between. Germline CDR1 and CDR2: SGHRS and YFSETQ. The CDR3 spans 13 residues. The CDR3 spells CASSLSTSTEAFF. The CDR3 bases are TGCGCCAGCAGCTTGTCGACAAGCACTGAAGCTTTCTTT.

In regard to this clone: Other DNA sequences in this sample translate to the same CDR3. The chain links TRBV5-6 to TRBJ2-5; 8 bases align to TRBD2. V lost 0 bases and J lost 0; bases outside the gene matches: 4. Looked up from germline, CDR1 is SGHDT and CDR2 is YYEEEE. CDR3 length: 16 amino acids. The CDR3 reads CASSLGLAGYQETQYF. CDR3 sequence (DNA): TGTGCCAGCAGCTTGGGGCTAGCGGGTTACCAAGAGACCCAGTACTTC.

The chain is built from TRBV7-2 and TRBJ1-5; D is perhaps TRBD1 (6 bases). The V gene's germline CDR1 is SGHTA and CDR2 FQGNSA. V lost 1 base and J 3 bases, leaving 10 bases between the germline ends. This CDR3 contains 15 residues. CDR3 loop: CASSLGGQLNQPQHF. The CDR3 coding sequence is TGTGCCAGCAGCTTAGGAGGACAGCTCAATCAGCCCCAGCATTTT.

This clone was found a few times. The V call is TRBV5-1, the J call TRBJ2-7, with D perhaps TRBD2 (5 bases). This CDR3 has 13 amino acids. V lost 0 bases and J 6 bases, leaving 10 bases between the germline ends. Germline V gives CDR1 SGHRS, CDR2 YFSETQ. CDR3: CASSLVGGFEQYF. CDR3 nucleotide sequence: TGCGCCAGCAGCTTGGTAGGCGGGTTCGAGCAGTACTTC.

This chain uses TRBV7-9 with TRBJ2-7; 7 bases align to TRBD2. The germline CDR1 and CDR2 sequences are SEHNR and FQNEAQ (reference sequence). This CDR3 comprises 17 residues. J was trimmed by 0 bases and V by 1 base; bases with no gene match: 9. In DNA, the CDR3 is TGTGCCAGCAGCTTAGGTCTTCAAAGCGGGGCCTCCTACGAGCAGTACTTC. Protein product: CASSLGLQSGASYEQYF.

V gene TRBV30 combines with J gene TRBJ2-7, with TRBD2 matching over 9 bases. The CDR3 is 18 amino acids. Germline-derived CDR1 and CDR2 are GTSNPN and SVGIG (reference sequence). V lost 0 bases, J lost 1 base, and 13 bases stayed unmatched. The CDR3 here is CAWSVRTRLAAPSYEQYF. DNA for the CDR3: TGTGCCTGGAGTGTAAGGACGAGACTAGCGGCGCCTTCCTACGAGCAGTACTTC. Full variable domain (rest looked up from reference TRBV30 and TRBJ2-7): SQTIHQWPATLVQPVGSPLSLECTVEGTSNPNLYWYRQAAGRGLQLLFYSVGIGQISSEVPQNLSASRPQDRQFILSSKKLLLSDSGFYLCAWSVRTRLAAPSYEQYFGPGTRLTVT.

The V and J genes are TRBV5-6 and TRBJ1-2; no reliable D call. The ends were cut back, 4 bases at V and 3 bases at J, with 19 bases in the middle. Germline V gene lookup returns CDR1 SGHDT and CDR2 YYEEEE. This CDR3 has 16 amino acids. The CDR3 coding sequence is TGTGCCAGCAGCCTACCTTTTAGGAGGACCCACTATGGCTACACCTTC. Amino acid sequence: CASSLPFRRTHYGYTF. Looking up the rest from reference TRBV5-6 and TRBJ1-2 gives the full variable domain: DAGVTQSPTHLIKTRGQQVTLRCSPKSGHDTVSWYQQALGQGPQFIFQYYEEEERQRGNFPDRFSGHQFPNYSSELNVNALLLGDSALYLCASSLPFRRTHYGYTFGSGTRLTVV.

This chain connects TRBV14 to TRBJ1-1; maybe TRBD1 (5 bases). The CDR3 covers 14 residues. The germline V gene has CDR1 SGHDN and CDR2 FVKESK. The V gene lost 5 bases and the J gene lost 4 bases, with 14 bases spanning the gap. This CDR3 is CASSYAGMSTEAFF. CDR3 bases: TGTGCCAGCAGCTACGCAGGGATGAGCACTGAAGCTTTCTTT.

V gene TRBV1 combines with J gene TRBJ2-3; TRBD2 was called by the table and not checked on the DNA. TRBV1 is marked as a pseudogene. This CDR3 region has 16 residues. CDR3 nucleotides: TGCACCAGCAGCCAAGGGACGGGAGGAACCACAGATACGCAGTATTTT. Protein sequence: CTSSQGTGGTTDTQYF.

The CDR3 coding sequence is TGTGCCAGCAACCCAGGGAGGGGTCGGGGGAACTACGAGCAGTACTTC. It is translated as CASNPGRGRGNYEQYF. The chain uses TRBV9 and TRBJ2-7; 7 bases are a match to TRBD2. The CDR3 sequence is 16 residues long. The V and J ends lost 6 bases and 3 bases, in that order; junction bases with no gene match: 15. From germline, CDR1 is SGDLS and CDR2 YYNGEE. The whole variable domain, filled in from reference TRBV9 and TRBJ2-7, reads DSGVTQTPKHLITATGQRVTLRCSPRSGDLSVYWYQQSLDQGLQFLIQYYNGEERAKGNILERFSAQQFPDLHSELNLSSLELGDSALYFCASNPGRGRGNYEQYFGPGTRLTVT.

The chain couples TRBV6-5 to TRBJ1-2, with unresolved D. From germline, CDR1 is MNHEY and CDR2 SVGAGI. Trimming shortened V by 9 bases and J by 6 bases, and 11 bases separated the two germline ends. This CDR3 has 11 amino acids. The CDR3 region is CASGGENGYTF. The CDR3 DNA is TGTGCCAGTGGCGGGGAAAATGGCTACACCTTC.

This chain joins TRBV6-4 and TRBJ2-3; unclear D gene. Germline V gene lookup returns CDR1 MRHNA and CDR2 SNTAGT. V was pared by 0 bases and J by 0 bases, with 10 bases between. CDR3 size: 16 residues. The CDR3, as DNA: TGTGCCAGCAGTGACTCGCCACGCACTAGCACAGATACGCAGTATTTT. Translating it yields CASSDSPRTSTDTQYF.